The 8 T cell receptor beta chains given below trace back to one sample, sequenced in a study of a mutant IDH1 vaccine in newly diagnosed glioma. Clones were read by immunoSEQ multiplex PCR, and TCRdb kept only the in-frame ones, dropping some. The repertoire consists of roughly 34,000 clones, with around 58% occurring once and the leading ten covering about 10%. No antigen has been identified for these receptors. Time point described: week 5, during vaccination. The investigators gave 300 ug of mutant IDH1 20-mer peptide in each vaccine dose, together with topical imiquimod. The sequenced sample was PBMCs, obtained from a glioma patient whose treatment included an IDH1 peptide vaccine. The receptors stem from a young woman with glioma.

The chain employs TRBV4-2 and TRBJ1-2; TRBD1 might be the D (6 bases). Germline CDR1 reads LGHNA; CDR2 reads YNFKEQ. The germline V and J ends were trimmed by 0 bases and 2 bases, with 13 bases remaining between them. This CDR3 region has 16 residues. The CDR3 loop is CASSQESGGWNYGYTF. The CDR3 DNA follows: TGTGCCAGCAGCCAAGAGAGCGGGGGCTGGAACTATGGCTACACCTTC.

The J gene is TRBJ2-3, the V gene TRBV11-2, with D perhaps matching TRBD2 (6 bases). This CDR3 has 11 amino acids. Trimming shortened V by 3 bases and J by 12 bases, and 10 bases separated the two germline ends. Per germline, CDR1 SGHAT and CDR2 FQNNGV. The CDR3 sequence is CASSLGGYQYF. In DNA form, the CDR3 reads TGTGCCAGCAGCTTGGGGGGTTATCAGTATTTT.

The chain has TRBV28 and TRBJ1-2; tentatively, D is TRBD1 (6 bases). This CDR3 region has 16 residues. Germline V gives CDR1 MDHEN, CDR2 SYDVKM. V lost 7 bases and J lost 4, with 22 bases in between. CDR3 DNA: TGTGCCAGCACCCAAACATCCAGGGGTAATTTCTATGGCTACACCTTC. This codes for CASTQTSRGNFYGYTF.

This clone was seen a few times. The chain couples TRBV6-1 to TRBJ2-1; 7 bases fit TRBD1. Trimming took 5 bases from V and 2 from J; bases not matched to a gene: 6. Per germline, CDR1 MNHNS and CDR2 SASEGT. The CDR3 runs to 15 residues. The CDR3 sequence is CASSLDRVPYNEQFF. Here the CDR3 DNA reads TGTGCCAGCAGTTTAGACAGGGTCCCCTACAATGAGCAGTTCTTC.

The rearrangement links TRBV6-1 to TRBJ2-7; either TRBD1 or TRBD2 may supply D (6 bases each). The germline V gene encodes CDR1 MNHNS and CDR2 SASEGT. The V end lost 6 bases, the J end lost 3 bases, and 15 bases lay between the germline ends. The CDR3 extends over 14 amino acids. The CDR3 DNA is TGTGCCAGCAGCTCAGAGGGGGGAATCTACGAGCAGTACTTC. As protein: CASSSEGGIYEQYF.

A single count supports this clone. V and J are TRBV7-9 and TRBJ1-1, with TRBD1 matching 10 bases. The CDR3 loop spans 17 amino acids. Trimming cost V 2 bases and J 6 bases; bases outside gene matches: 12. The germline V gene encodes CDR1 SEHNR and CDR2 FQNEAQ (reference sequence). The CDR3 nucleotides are TGTGCCAGCAGCTTATCCGGGACAGGGGACCGCGGTCCTGAAGCTTTCTTT. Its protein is CASSLSGTGDRGPEAFF. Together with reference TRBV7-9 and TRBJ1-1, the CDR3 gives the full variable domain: DTGVSQNPRHKITKRGQNVTFRCDPISEHNRLYWYRQTLGQGPEFLTYFQNEAQLEKSRLLSDRFSAERPKGSFSTLEIQRTEQGDSAMYLCASSLSGTGDRGPEAFFGQGTRLTVV.

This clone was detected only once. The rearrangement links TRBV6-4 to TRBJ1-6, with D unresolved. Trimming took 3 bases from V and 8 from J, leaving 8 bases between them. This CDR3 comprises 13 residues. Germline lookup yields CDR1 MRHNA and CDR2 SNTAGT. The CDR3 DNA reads TGTGCCAGCAGTGAGTTTCGGGATTCACCCCTCCACTTT. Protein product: CASSEFRDSPLHF.

The chain's CDR3 is CASSPTPQGAPGNTIYF. The DNA of the CDR3 is TGTGCCAGCTCACCAACCCCACAGGGGGCGCCCGGAAACACCATATATTTT. This chain links TRBV18 with TRBJ1-3, with TRBD1 identical over 9 bases. V gave up 2 bases and J gave up 4 bases; unmatched junction bases: 9. Per the germline V gene, CDR1 is KGHSH and CDR2 is LQKENI. CDR3 length: 17 amino acids. Combining the CDR3 with reference TRBV18 and TRBJ1-3 gives the whole variable domain NAGVMQNPRHLVRRRGQEARLRCSPMKGHSHVYWYRQLPEEGLKFMVYLQKENIIDESGMPKERFSAEFPKEGPSILRIQQVVRGDSAAYFCASSPTPQGAPGNTIYFGEGSWLTVV.